What follows are 23 T cell receptor beta chains derived from one specimen sequenced in a study of shared clonotypes between healthy human individuals. Here immunoSEQ multiplex PCR was the method, and the copy in TCRdb shows in-frame clones only, minus some. The sample consists of roughly 2,500,000 clones, approximately 93% of them appearing once. What was sequenced was naive CD4+ T cells from PBMCs. Subset in this sample: CD45RA+ positively selected. Receptors were obtained from a man aged 18 to 29 in good health. Some clones in this sample may be carry-over from other donors' samples.

The chain recombines TRBV4-3 with TRBJ2-2; D gene uncertain. The CDR3 has 17 amino acids. CDR1 is LGHNA, CDR2 YSLEER, per germline. V shed 1 base and J shed 8 bases, with 20 bases lying between them. CDR3 region: CASSQVFEPRATGELFF. The CDR3 DNA sequence: TGCGCCAGCAGCCAAGTGTTTGAGCCTCGCGCGACGGGGGAGCTGTTTTTT.

The chain uses TRBV4-1 and TRBJ2-7, with a weak D call TRBD1 (6 bases). The V gene's germline CDR1 is MGHRA and CDR2 YSYEKL. This CDR3 has 14 amino acids. V was pared by 4 bases and J by 7 bases, with 17 bases between. The CDR3 nucleotides are TGCGCCAGCAGCCGTTCAACACAGGGTTGGGAGCAGTACTTC. Its translation is CASSRSTQGWEQYF.

J is TRBJ2-2 and V is TRBV6-1; maybe TRBD1 (7 bases). V lost 7 bases, J lost 4 bases, and 13 bases lay in between. The CDR3 runs 14 residues. The V gene's germline CDR1 is MNHNS and CDR2 SASEGT. The CDR3 DNA is TGTGCCAGCAAGGAGGGGGCAGGCACCGGGGAGCTGTTTTTT. Encoded protein: CASKEGAGTGELFF.

Remarks on this clone: Other DNA sequences in the same sample also yield this CDR3. The genes are TRBV5-1 and TRBJ2-3; D is unclear. V gave up 0 bases and J gave up 1 base, with 9 bases separating them. In germline, CDR1 is SGHRS, CDR2 YFSETQ. The CDR3 runs to 15 residues. The CDR3 DNA follows: TGCGCCAGCAGCTTGGGTGGGGTAGGCACAGATACGCAGTATTTT. Translation gives CASSLGGVGTDTQYF.

V is TRBV27 and J is TRBJ2-7, with D maybe TRBD1 (5 bases). Trimming removed 7 bases at V and 0 bases at J, with 16 bases between. Germline V gene sequence: CDR1 MNHEY, CDR2 SMNVEV (reference sequence). CDR3 length: 15 residues. DNA of the CDR3: TGTGCCAGCAAAGGGGTTGCCCTGGGCTCCTACGAGCAGTACTTC. Amino acid sequence: CASKGVALGSYEQYF.

V is TRBV4-1 and J is TRBJ2-5; possibly TRBD1 or TRBD2 for D (5 bases each). The CDR3 has 15 amino acids. The V end lost 6 bases, the J end lost 4 bases, and 18 bases lay between the germline ends. Germline loops: CDR1 MGHRA, CDR2 YSYEKL. This CDR3 is CASRPGTSNGETQYF. The CDR3 nucleotides read TGCGCCAGCAGACCCGGGACCTCCAACGGAGAGACCCAGTACTTC.

As for this clone: Additional DNA sequences in this sample encode the identical CDR3. The chain carries TRBV12-5 and TRBJ2-1; D ambiguous. CDR3 length: 11 residues. V lost 0 bases and J lost 9, with 3 bases in between. Looked up from germline, CDR1 is LGHNT and CDR2 is FRNRAP. CDR3 nucleotide sequence: TGTGCTAGTGGTTTGGTACGTGAGCAGTTCTTC. This sequence encodes CASGLVREQFF.

A single count supports this clone. The V and J genes are TRBV7-8 and TRBJ1-1, with D maybe TRBD1 (6 bases). The V gene's germline CDR1 is SGHVS and CDR2 FQNEAQ. Deletions cut 0 bases from V and 8 bases from J, with 7 bases between. The CDR3 runs 12 residues. The CDR3 reads CASSLATGEAFF. The CDR3 nucleotides are TGTGCCAGCAGCTTAGCTACAGGGGAAGCTTTCTTT.

As regards this clone: The sample carries other DNA sequences with the same CDR3. This chain uses TRBV29-1 with TRBJ1-1; D is unresolved. The CDR3 contains 11 residues. V was clipped by 7 bases and J by 0 bases, with 6 bases between them. Germline CDR1 and CDR2: SQVTM and ANQGSEA. In nucleotides, the CDR3 is TGCAGCGCCGATATGAACACTGAAGCTTTCTTT. Translated: CSADMNTEAFF.

This chain uses TRBV28 with TRBJ2-3, with D unresolved. This CDR3 spans 12 amino acids. Trimming shortened V by 4 bases and J by 4 bases, and 6 bases separated the two germline ends. Germline CDR1 and CDR2: MDHEN and SYDVKM. The CDR3 region is CASSSLSDTQYF. The CDR3 region has the DNA TGTGCCAGCAGTTCACTGTCAGATACGCAGTATTTT.

This chain uses TRBV15 with TRBJ2-2; weak D call: TRBD2 (6 bases). Per germline, CDR1 LNHNV and CDR2 YYDKDF (reference sequence). CDR3 size: 17 residues. V lost 1 base, J lost 1 base, and 13 bases lay in between. The CDR3, as DNA: TGTGCCACCAGCAGAGCTGGGGGACTCAGGAACACCGGGGAGCTGTTTTTT. It translates to CATSRAGGLRNTGELFF. Based on the CDR3 plus reference TRBV15 and TRBJ2-2, the full variable domain is DAMVIQNPRYQVTQFGKPVTLSCSQTLNHNVMYWYQQKSSQAPKLLFHYYDKDFNNEADTPDNFQSRRPNTSFCFLDIRSPGLGDTAMYLCATSRAGGLRNTGELFFGEGSRLTVL.

This chain uses TRBV2 with TRBJ1-2; 8 bases match TRBD1. Germline V gene lookup returns CDR1 SNHLY and CDR2 FYNNEI. V dropped 7 bases and J dropped 2; count of bases not matched to a gene: 9. The CDR3 spans 15 residues. The CDR3, as DNA: TGTGCCAGCAAGACACGGACAGGGCCCAACTATGGCTACACCTTC. This gives the protein CASKTRTGPNYGYTF. Complete variable domain (other parts from reference TRBV2 and TRBJ1-2): EPEVTQTPSHQVTQMGQEVILRCVPISNHLYFYWYRQILGQKVEFLVSFYNNEISEKSEIFDDQFSVERPDGSNFTLKIRSTKLEDSAMYFCASKTRTGPNYGYTFGSGTRLTVV.

The chain has TRBV28 and TRBJ2-7; a possible D gene is TRBD1 (6 bases). CDR1 is MDHEN, CDR2 SYDVKM, per germline. The length of the CDR3 is 15 residues. With 5 bases removed from V and 1 base from J, the gap between germline ends came to 15 bases. The CDR3 DNA reads TGTGCCAGCAGTCCAAGGGGGATTGGTTCCTACGAGCAGTACTTC. This sequence encodes CASSPRGIGSYEQYF.

This sequence joins TRBV29-1 and TRBJ1-2; D not certain. V lost 5 bases and J lost 8, with 21 bases in between. CDR3 length equals 14 residues. Germline V CDR1 and CDR2: SQVTM, ANQGSEA. The CDR3 loop reads CSVSSEGQPRGYTF. The CDR3 region has the DNA TGCAGCGTTTCCTCGGAAGGGCAACCTAGGGGCTACACCTTC.

This sequence joins TRBV6-5 and TRBJ1-1; the D gene is possibly TRBD1 (5 bases). Trimming cost V 2 bases and J 3 bases, with 16 bases left between them. The CDR3 spans 16 residues. Germline CDR1 MNHEY, CDR2 SVGAGI. The CDR3, as DNA: TGTGCCAGCAGTTACGGGGCAGCCGGCATCTACACTGAAGCTTTCTTT. It specifies CASSYGAAGIYTEAFF.

The chain joins TRBV11-2 to TRBJ1-2; a weak D match, TRBD1 (5 bases). The CDR3 runs 16 residues. Germline values: CDR1 SGHAT, CDR2 FQNNGV. The V end was cut by 5 bases, the J end by 4 bases, with 20 bases between. Here the CDR3 reads CASSLRSGPLIYGYTF. In nucleotides, the CDR3 is TGTGCCAGCAGCCTCAGGTCGGGACCGTTAATCTATGGCTACACCTTC.

This clone appeared a single time. This chain joins TRBV9 and TRBJ2-5; possibly TRBD2 for D (5 bases). This CDR3 has 15 amino acids. Germline V gives CDR1 SGDLS, CDR2 YYNGEE. Trimming took 9 bases from V and 5 from J, leaving 23 bases between them. The CDR3 bases are TGTGCCACCAATCGGAACGGGAATTCGGGTGAGACCCAGTACTTC. It is translated as CATNRNGNSGETQYF.

The chain employs TRBV5-1 and TRBJ2-5; D possibly corresponds to TRBD1 (5 bases). Germline V gives CDR1 SGHRS, CDR2 YFSETQ. V lost 4 bases to trimming and J lost 5 bases, with 9 bases between them. The CDR3 is 12 amino acids. The CDR3 region has the DNA TGCGCCAGCAGCCAAAAGGGGGAGACCCAGTACTTC. Protein sequence: CASSQKGETQYF.

The chain employs TRBV6-1 and TRBJ2-3, with 14 bases fitting TRBD2. Germline assignment: CDR1 MNHNS and CDR2 SASEGT. V shed 3 bases and J 4 bases; nucleotides not matched to a gene: 3. The CDR3 contains 16 residues. CDR3 sequence (DNA): TGTGCCAGCAGTGAGGGACTAGCGGGAGCCGCAGATACGCAGTATTTT. Its translation is CASSEGLAGAADTQYF.

This clone was recorded only once. J is TRBJ1-2 and V is TRBV1. TRBV1 is tagged as a pseudogene. CDR3 length equals 13 residues. The CDR3 nucleotides read TGCACCAGCAGCCGGACCTTGAAATATGGCTACACCTTC. Its translation is CTSSRTLKYGYTF.

This clone was observed a single time. The V and J genes are TRBV5-1 and TRBJ2-5, with no clear D. CDR1 and CDR2 (germline): SGHRS, YFSETQ. Between the trimmed V and J ends, which lost 0 bases and 2 bases, there was a span of 8 bases. The CDR3 is made up of 14 amino acids. The CDR3 DNA reads as TGCGCCAGCAGCTTGGAGTTCCCTCAAGAGACCCAGTACTTC. This codes for CASSLEFPQETQYF.

V usage is TRBV29-1 and J usage is TRBJ1-2, with D uncertain. The germline V gene has CDR1 SQVTM and CDR2 ANQGSEA. The length of the CDR3 is 13 residues. The germline V and J ends were trimmed by 3 bases and 4 bases, with 12 bases remaining between them. The CDR3 DNA reads TGCAGCGTTGAGGGGAATTTAGTCTATGGCTACACCTTC. Translation: CSVEGNLVYGYTF.

The chain joins TRBV10-3 to TRBJ2-5; TRBD1 matches at 7 bases. Germline CDR1 is ENHRY and CDR2 is SYGVKD. V dropped 4 bases and J dropped 4; count of bases not matched to a gene: 0. The CDR3 spans 12 residues. CDR3 sequence (DNA): TGTGCCATCAGTGGACAGGGAGAGACCCAGTACTTC. Protein product: CAISGQGETQYF.